This TCR beta chain appears in the sequencing data of a study of shared clonotypes between healthy human individuals. Study in general: A donor's plate count was three for CD4 naive and three for CD4 memory; CD8 naive had two and CD8 memory one.

Germline lookup yields CDR1 MDHEN and CDR2 SYDVKM. The V and J ends lost 2 bases and 3 bases respectively, with 15 bases between them. This CDR3 region has 16 residues. This clone was seen just once. Produced via immunoSEQ multiplex PCR; TCRdb's table is partial and in-frame only. The profile shows 2 million to 2.5 million clones, 85% to 95% of them singletons. Material for sequencing was naive CD4+ T cells from PBMCs. The subset: CD45RA+ positively selected. The chain couples TRBV28 to TRBJ2-3; D remains unclear. The clonotype was recovered from a man aged 18 to 35 in good health. Some clones in this sample may be carry-over from other donors' samples. The DNA of the CDR3 is TGTGCCAGCAGTTTAGGGCTGCCGCTAAGTACAGATACGCAGTATTTT. Protein sequence: CASSLGLPLSTDTQYF.